This record concerns one T cell receptor (beta chain) sequence. The antigen it recognizes is unknown. No quality values exist for individual bases; no much larger clone is one base distant. This sample stems from a study of OX40 agonist ivuxolimab in advanced cancers. Some background on the complete study: Ivuxolimab, which targeted the costimulatory receptor OX40 (CD134), was an agonistic, fully human IgG2 monoclonal antibody. Intravenous ivuxolimab was administered to patients every 2 weeks at six dose levels: 0.01, 0.1, 0.3, 1.5, 3 and 10 mg/kg. Of the roughly 54 dose-escalation patients, hepatocellular carcinoma was present in around 19, melanoma in approximately 15, renal cell carcinoma in 9 and head and neck cancer in 9. In the dose-escalation cohort, roughly 82% of patients were male, and the mean age was around 65 years with a range of about 20 to 90. Patients were allowed to have had prior anti-PD-1, anti-PD-L1 or anti-CTLA-4 therapy, and more than 30% of the dose-escalation patients had previously received checkpoint inhibitors. Partial responses occurred in three dose-escalation patients: two with cutaneous melanoma and one with hepatocellular carcinoma. The point of sequencing TCRbeta in the periphery was to test whether ivuxolimab changed TCR sequence diversity and drove clonal T-cell expansion. The paper describes the monotherapy dose-escalation part (N ≈ 51 patients) of the phase I trial of ivuxolimab. The paper's findings and limits, for the study overall: At doses of 0.1 to 3.0 mg/kg, clonal expansion of both CD4+ and CD8+ T cells in blood was seen between baseline and week 6. Low levels of normalized T-cell clonal expansion were also seen in some patients who did not respond. In the 0.1-3.0 mg/kg groups, partial responders were among the patients with the lowest normalized peripheral clonal expansion, particularly in CD8+ T cells. After ivuxolimab, CD8+ T cells had more expanded clones than CD4+ T cells on average. Which antigens the clonally expanded peripheral T cells were specific for was not determined.

Reading the germline V gene (reference sequence) gives CDR1 LNHNV and CDR2 YYDKDF. V is pared back by 0 bases and J by 7 bases, with 28 bases lying between the germline termini. The CDR3, cysteine through phenylalanine, is 19 amino acids long. Left in the record is the CDR3 DNA by itself, 57 bases read in frame from the first base. Patients with a history of autoimmune disease or receiving systemic immunosuppression were excluded from the trial. Peripheral blood for TCR sequencing was drawn from every dose cohort at baseline, at cycle 4 day 1 and at cycle 7 day 1. The samples were drawn from a first-in-human, open-label, multicenter phase I dose-escalation trial of ivuxolimab. Adults with locally advanced or metastatic melanoma, renal cell carcinoma, hepatocellular carcinoma or head and neck squamous cell carcinoma were enrolled in the trial. CD4+ and CD8+ T cells were sorted separately from peripheral blood before TCR sequencing.

To sequence the TCRbeta CDR3 region, genomic DNA was isolated from the sorted cells. TCRbeta CDR3 regions were sequenced using the immunoSEQ Assay. TCRdb retrieved this table from immuneACCESS and kept in-frame rearrangements only. Not all clones are present; in checked studies, unresolved V genes account for under half, and no reason is known for the remainder. For this sample the table gives approximately 76,000 clones, of which approximately 85% were detected only once. In total, the top ten clones hold roughly 5.5% of the sample. This TCR came from an adult with an advanced solid tumor such as melanoma, head and neck, liver or kidney cancer. Rearrangement joined TRBV15 to TRBJ2-7; the D element could tentatively be TRBD1 or TRBD2, as 5 bases agree for each. The source was CD4+ or CD8+ T cells sorted from blood, collected in a trial of the OX40 agonist ivuxolimab. Here is the DNA: TGTGCCACCAGCAGAGACGAGGGAACACCACTCTATCAGGGCTTGGAGCAGTACTTC. It codes for CATSRDEGTPLYQGLEQYF.